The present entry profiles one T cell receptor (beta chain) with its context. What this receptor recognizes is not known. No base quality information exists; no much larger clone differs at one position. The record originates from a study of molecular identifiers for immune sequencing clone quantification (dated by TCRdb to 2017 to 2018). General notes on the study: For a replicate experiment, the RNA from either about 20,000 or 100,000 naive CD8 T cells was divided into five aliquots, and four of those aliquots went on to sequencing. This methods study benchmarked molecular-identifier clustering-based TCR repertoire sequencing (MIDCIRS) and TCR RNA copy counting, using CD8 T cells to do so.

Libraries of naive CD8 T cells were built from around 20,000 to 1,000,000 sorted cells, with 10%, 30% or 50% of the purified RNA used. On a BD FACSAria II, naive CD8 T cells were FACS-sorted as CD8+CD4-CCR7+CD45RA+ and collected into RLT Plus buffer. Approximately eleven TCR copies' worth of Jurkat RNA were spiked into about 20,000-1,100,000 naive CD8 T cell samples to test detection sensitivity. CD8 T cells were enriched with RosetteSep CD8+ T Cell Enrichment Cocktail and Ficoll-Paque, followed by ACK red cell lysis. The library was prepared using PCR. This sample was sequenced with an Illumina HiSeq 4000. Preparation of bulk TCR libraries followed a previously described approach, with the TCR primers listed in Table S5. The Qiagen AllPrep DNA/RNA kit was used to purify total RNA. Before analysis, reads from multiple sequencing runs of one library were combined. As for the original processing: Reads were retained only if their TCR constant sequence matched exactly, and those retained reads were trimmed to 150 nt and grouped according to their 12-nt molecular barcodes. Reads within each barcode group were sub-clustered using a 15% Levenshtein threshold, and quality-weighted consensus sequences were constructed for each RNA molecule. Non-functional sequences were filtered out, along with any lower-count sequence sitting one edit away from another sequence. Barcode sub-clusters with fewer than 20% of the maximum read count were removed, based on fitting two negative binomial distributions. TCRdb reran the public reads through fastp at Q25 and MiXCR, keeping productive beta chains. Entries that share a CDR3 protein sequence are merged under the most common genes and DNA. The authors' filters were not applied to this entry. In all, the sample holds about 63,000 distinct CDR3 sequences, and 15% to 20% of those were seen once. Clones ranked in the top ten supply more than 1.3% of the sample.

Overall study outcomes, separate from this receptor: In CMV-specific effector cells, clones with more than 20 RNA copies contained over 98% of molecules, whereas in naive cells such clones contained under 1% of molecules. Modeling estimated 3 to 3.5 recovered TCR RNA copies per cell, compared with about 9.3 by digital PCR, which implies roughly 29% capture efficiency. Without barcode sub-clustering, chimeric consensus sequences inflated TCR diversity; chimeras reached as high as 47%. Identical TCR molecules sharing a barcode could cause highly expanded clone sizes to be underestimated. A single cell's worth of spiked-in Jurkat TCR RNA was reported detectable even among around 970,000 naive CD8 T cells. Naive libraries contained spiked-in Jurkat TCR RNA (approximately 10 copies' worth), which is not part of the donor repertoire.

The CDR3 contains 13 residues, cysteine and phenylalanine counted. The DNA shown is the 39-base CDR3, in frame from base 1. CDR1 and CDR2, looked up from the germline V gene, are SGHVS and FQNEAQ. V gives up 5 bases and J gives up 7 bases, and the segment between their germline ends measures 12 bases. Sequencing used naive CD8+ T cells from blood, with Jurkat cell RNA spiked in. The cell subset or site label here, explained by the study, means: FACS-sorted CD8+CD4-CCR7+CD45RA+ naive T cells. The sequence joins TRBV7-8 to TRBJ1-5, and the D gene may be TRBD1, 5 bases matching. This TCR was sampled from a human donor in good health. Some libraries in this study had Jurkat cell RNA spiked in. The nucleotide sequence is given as TGTGCCAGCAGCGGGGGGGTTGGACAGCCCCAGCATTTT. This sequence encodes CASSGGVGQPQHF.